These T cell receptor beta chains were read from a single sample in a study of T cell responses to AZD1222 COVID-19 vaccine. Method: immunoSEQ multiplex PCR; TCRdb's copy keeps in-frame clones and lacks some. The sample yields tens of thousands of clones, about 91% seen once. The sequences come from peripheral blood, collected 28 days after the second AZD1222 dose. The source is an adult who received the AZD1222 COVID-19 vaccine. The CDR3 runs from the conserved cysteine through the conserved F or W. A D gene is named only where the DNA matches it firmly.

V gene: TRBV5-1
D gene: TRBD2
CDR3 protein: CASSLPSGREDTQYF

V gene: TRBV20-1
D gene: .
CDR3 protein: CMSEAPGYTF

V gene: TRBV15
D gene: .
CDR3 protein: CATSRSAGTPYEQYF

V gene: TRBV27
D gene: .
CDR3 protein: CASSFYNSPLHF

V gene: TRBV19
D gene: TRBD2
CDR3 protein: CASSIGRDPGGAGELFF

V gene: TRBV9
D gene: .
CDR3 protein: CASSVIFNSPLHF

V gene: TRBV30
D gene: .
CDR3 protein: CACPLQGTGYGYTF

V gene: TRBV4-1
D gene: TRBD1
CDR3 protein: CASSHGGDRGLYGYTF

V gene: TRBV9
D gene: .
CDR3 protein: CASSVGAANEKLFF

V gene: TRBV5-4
D gene: TRBD2
CDR3 protein: CASSLGRLAGGLQETQYF

V gene: TRBV11-3
D gene: TRBD2
CDR3 protein: CASSLVPLWTSGSSYNEQFF

V gene: TRBV6-5
D gene: TRBD1
CDR3 protein: CASTRRQGVDQPQHF

V gene: TRBV21-1
D gene: .
CDR3 protein: CASSGRGVSCDSPLHF

V gene: TRBV9
D gene: TRBD2
CDR3 protein: CASSAQLARQETQYF

V gene: TRBV6-1
D gene: .
CDR3 protein: CASSEQGFSGEQYF

V gene: TRBV7-2
D gene: .
CDR3 protein: CASSLPSNYGYTF

V gene: TRBV5-6
D gene: .
CDR3 protein: CASSLVGRGVYEQYF

V gene: TRBV2
D gene: .
CDR3 protein: CASSENTGSYEQYF

V gene: TRBV28
D gene: .
CDR3 protein: CASSPRDIHHF

V gene: TRBV6-6
D gene: TRBD1
CDR3 protein: CASSPNTRGYTEAFF

V gene: TRBV24-1
D gene: .
CDR3 protein: CATSESQGGKEKLFF

V gene: TRBV6-6
D gene: .
CDR3 protein: CASSTGTGQVNEKLFF